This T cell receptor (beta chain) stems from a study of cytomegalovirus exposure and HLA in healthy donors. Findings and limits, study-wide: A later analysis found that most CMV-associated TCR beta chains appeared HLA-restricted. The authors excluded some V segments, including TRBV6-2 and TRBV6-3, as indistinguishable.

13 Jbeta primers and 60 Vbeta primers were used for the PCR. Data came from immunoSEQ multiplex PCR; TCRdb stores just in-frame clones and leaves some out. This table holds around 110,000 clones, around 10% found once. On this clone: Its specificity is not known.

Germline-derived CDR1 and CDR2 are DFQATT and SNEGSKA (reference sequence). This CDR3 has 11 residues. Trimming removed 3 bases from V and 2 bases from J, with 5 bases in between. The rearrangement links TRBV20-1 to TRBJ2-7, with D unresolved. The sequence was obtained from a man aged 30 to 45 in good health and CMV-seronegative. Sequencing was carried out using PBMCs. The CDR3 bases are TGCAGTGCTAGTTGGCCCTACGAGCAGTACTTC. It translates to CSASWPYEQYF.